This TCR beta chain was identified in a study of metastatic and nonmetastatic thyroid tumors. Study details: Repertoires from malignant and benign thyroid patients were compared across blood and tumor or nodule tissue.

No treatment had been given to any patient before thyroid surgery. TCRdb re-processed the PCR reads through MiXCR. The repertoire holds 12,000 or so clones, with about a third as singletons. This clone was detected a few times. The TCR originated in a female donor with papillary thyroid cancer or a benign thyroid nodule (not recorded which). Some clones in this sample may be carry-over from other donors' samples. Sequenced sample: tumor tissue.

This CDR3 is CASSQVMTGGGYTF. CDR3 nucleotides: TGTGCCAGCAGCCAAGTCATGACAGGAGGGGGCTACACCTTC. The chain uses TRBV4-2 and TRBJ1-2, with D perhaps matching TRBD1 (6 bases). Germline V gene sequence: CDR1 LGHNA, CDR2 YNFKEQ. The CDR3 consists of 14 residues. The ends were cut back, 1 base at V and 8 bases at J, with 14 bases in the middle.